This TCR beta chain was obtained from a study of blood T cell repertoires in COVID-19. Turning to the study itself: Collection of acute and convalescent COVID-19 samples took place in the United States, Italy and Spain. T cells, B-cell-depleted T cells, or PBMCs provided the cDNA or gDNA that served as material.

V lost 5 bases to trimming and J lost 5 bases, with 7 bases between them. Per the germline V gene, CDR1 is SGHVS and CDR2 is FQNEAQ. CDR3 size: 11 residues. In the authors' methods: Quantification of nucleated cells was approximated via reference gene primer amplification. Repertoires were generated with immunoSEQ multiplex PCR, while TCRdb's copy carries only in-frame clones and drops some. The D gene and trimming were derived from the DNA, and the V and J assignments and clone size from that table. The profile shows approximately 68,000 clones, approximately 85% of them singletons. Sample: peripheral blood. The genes are TRBV7-8 and TRBJ2-7; D is possibly TRBD2 (5 bases). The receptor comes from a woman older than 75 with active or convalescent COVID-19. This chain's CDR3 is CASSPRDEQYF. CDR3 bases: TGTGCCAGCAGCCCGCGGGACGAGCAGTACTTC.